This T cell receptor (beta chain) was documented in a study of identical twins. Regarding the study as a whole: Sharing of beta out-of-frame sequences by twins showed a weaker excess. Abundant beta clonotypes from cord blood had fewer insertions, unlike memory repertoires, which showed none.

Via MiXCR, TCRdb re-called the 5' RACE reads, giving one row per CDR3 protein. Found here are around 960,000 distinct CDR3 sequences, around an eighth of them singletons; the top ten hold around 1.6%. This clonotype occurred many times. Its antigen remains unknown. Germline trimming cut 4 bases from V and 6 bases from J; bases unmatched to any gene: 7. The V gene's germline CDR1 is SGHRS and CDR2 YFSETQ. There are 16 residues in the CDR3. These data were also reused for a study on yellow fever vaccine responses in identical twins. That paper adds: Each twin's T cell response to the vaccine was reported to look partly convergent and partly personalized.

Sequencing input: PBMCs. This TCR derives from a woman between 18 and 29 years old in good health. J is TRBJ2-1 and V is TRBV5-1; 13 bases map to TRBD2. The CDR3 region has the DNA TGCGCCAGCAGCGGGACGGGGACTAGCGGGGTCAATGAGCAGTTCTTC. Its protein is CASSGTGTSGVNEQFF. The complete variable domain, with remaining parts taken from reference TRBV5-1 and TRBJ2-1, reads KAGVTQTPRYLIKTRGQQVTLSCSPISGHRSVSWYQQTPGQGLQFLFEYFSETQRNKGNFPGRFSGRQFSNSRSEMNVSTLELGDSALYLCASSGTGTSGVNEQFFGPGTRLTVL.